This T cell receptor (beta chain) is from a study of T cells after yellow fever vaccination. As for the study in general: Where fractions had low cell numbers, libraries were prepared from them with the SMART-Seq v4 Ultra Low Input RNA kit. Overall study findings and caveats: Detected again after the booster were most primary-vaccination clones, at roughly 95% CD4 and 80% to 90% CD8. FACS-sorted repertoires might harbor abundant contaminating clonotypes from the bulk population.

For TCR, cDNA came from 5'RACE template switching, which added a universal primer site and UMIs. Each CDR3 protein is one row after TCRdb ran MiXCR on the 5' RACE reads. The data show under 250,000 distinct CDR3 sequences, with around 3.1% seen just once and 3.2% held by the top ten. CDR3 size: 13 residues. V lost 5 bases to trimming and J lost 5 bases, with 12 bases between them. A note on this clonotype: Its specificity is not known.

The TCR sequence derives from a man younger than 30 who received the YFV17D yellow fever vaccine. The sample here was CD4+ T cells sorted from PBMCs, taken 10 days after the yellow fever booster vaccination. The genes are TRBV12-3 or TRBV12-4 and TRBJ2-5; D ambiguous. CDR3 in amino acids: CASSKNGRETQYF. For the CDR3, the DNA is TGTGCCAGCAGTAAGAACGGAAGGGAGACCCAGTACTTC.